This T cell receptor beta chain was captured by sequencing in a study of cytomegalovirus exposure and HLA in healthy donors. General study results and limits: In vitro work confirmed that a few CMV-associated chains recognize CMV antigens.

CDR1 and CDR2 from the germline V gene are MGHDK and SYGVNS. The CDR3 covers 14 residues. V was pared by 1 base and J by 7 bases, with 14 bases between. A note on this clone: Its antigen is as yet unknown.

Here immunoSEQ multiplex PCR was the method, and the copy in TCRdb shows in-frame clones only, minus some. The table shows 60,000 or so clones, with just under 95% occurring only once. The sample taken for sequencing was PBMCs. The chain employs TRBV25-1 and TRBJ2-7; the D gene is possibly TRBD2 (5 bases). The TCR was taken from a man aged 18 to 30 in good health and CMV-seronegative. The CDR3 here is CASSESGLWREQYF. The CDR3 DNA reads TGTGCCAGCAGTGAATCGGGTCTTTGGAGGGAGCAGTACTTC.